The rows below give T cell receptor beta chains drawn from one sample of a study of cytomegalovirus exposure and HLA in healthy donors. Clones were sequenced by immunoSEQ multiplex PCR, and TCRdb holds only the in-frame ones, with some missing. The table lists over 100,000 clones, about 70% of them singletons, with roughly 0.92% in the top ten. The material sequenced was PBMCs. Receptor source: a woman in her thirties in good health and CMV-seronegative. The CDR3 runs from the conserved cysteine through the conserved F or W. A D gene is named only where the DNA matches it firmly. Where a row states a size, it is once, few, many or the class of an expanded clone; other rows omit it.

clone_size j_call v_call d_call cdr3_nt cdr3_aa
. TRBJ2-7 TRBV14 . TGTGCCAGCAGCCAAGGGGACATCTACGAGCAGTACTTC CASSQGDIYEQYF
. TRBJ1-2 TRBV7-2 . TGTGCCAGCAGCTTAGTCGGGGGGGCGGGCTACACCTTC CASSLVGGAGYTF
. TRBJ1-2 TRBV28 TRBD1 TGTGCCAGCAGTTTATCCGAAGGGACAGTGAAAGGCTACACCTTC CASSLSEGTVKGYTF
. TRBJ1-3 TRBV7-9 . TGTGCCAGCAGCTTAGCTTTCCAGAGTGTAACTATTGTTGGAAACACCATATATTTT CASSLAFQSVTIVGNTIYF
. TRBJ2-3 TRBV9 . TGTGCCAGCAGCATTGGGACATCCCCTAGCACAGATACGCAGTATTTT CASSIGTSPSTDTQYF
few TRBJ2-2 TRBV27 . TGTGCCAGCAAGGGGACGAACACCGGGGAGCTGTTTTTT CASKGTNTGELFF
. TRBJ1-1 TRBV4-3 . TGCGCCAGCAGCCCAAACGCTATGAACACTGAAGCTTTCTTT CASSPNAMNTEAFF
. TRBJ2-3 TRBV9 . TGTGCCAGCAGCTCGGAAGGGGGGGGTGGCACAGATACGCAGTATTTT CASSSEGGGGTDTQYF
. TRBJ1-5 TRBV19 TRBD1 TGTGCCAGTAGTACCCGACAGGGAAATCAGCCCCAGCATTTT CASSTRQGNQPQHF
few TRBJ1-1 TRBV29-1 . TGCAGCGTTGAAGTGGTGGGCAGGGAAGCTTTCTTT CSVEVVGREAFF
. TRBJ2-1 TRBV27 . TGTGCCAGCAGGTTATTAGGGGCTAGCTACAATGAGCAGTTCTTC CASRLLGASYNEQFF
. TRBJ1-4 TRBV7-9 . TGTGCCAGCAGCTCAAGTTCGGGAAAACTGTTTTTT CASSSSSGKLFF
. TRBJ2-3 TRBV5-1 . TGCGCCAGCAGCTTGTTAGCGCAGAGCACAGATACGCAGTATTTT CASSLLAQSTDTQYF